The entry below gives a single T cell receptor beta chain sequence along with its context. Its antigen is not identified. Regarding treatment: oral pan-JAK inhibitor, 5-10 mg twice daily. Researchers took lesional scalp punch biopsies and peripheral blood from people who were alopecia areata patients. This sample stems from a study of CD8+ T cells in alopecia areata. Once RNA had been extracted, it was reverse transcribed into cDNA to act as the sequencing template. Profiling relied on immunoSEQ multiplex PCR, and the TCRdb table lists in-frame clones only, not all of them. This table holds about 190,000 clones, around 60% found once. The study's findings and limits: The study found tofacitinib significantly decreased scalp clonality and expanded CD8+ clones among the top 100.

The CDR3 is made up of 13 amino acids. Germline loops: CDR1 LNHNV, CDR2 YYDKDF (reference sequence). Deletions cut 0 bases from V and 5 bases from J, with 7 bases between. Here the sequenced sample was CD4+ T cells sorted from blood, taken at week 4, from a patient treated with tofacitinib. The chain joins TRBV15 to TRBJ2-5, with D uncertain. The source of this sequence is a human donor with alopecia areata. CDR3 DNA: TGTGCCACCAGCAGAGATTTAAGGGAGACCCAGTACTTC. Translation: CATSRDLRETQYF.